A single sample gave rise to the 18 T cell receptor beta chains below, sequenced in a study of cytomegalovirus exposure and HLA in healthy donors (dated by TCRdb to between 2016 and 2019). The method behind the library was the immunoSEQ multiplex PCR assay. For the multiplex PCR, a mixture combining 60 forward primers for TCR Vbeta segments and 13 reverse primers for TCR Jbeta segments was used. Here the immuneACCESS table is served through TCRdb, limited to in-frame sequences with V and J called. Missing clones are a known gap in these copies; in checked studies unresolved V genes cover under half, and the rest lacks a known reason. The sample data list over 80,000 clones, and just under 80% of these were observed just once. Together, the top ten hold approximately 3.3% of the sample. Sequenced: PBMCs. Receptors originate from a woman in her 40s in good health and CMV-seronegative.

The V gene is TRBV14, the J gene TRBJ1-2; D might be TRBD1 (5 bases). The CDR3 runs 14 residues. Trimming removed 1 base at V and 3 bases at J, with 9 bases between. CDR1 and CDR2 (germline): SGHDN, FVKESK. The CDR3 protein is CASSQGGDDYGYTF. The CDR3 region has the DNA TGTGCCAGCAGCCAAGGGGGGGACGACTATGGCTACACCTTC.

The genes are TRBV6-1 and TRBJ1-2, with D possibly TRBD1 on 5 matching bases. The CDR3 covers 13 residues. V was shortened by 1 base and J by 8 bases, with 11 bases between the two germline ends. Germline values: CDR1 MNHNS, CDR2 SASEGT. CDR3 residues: CASSEDPGVGYTF. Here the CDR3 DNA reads TGTGCCAGCAGTGAAGATCCGGGGGTGGGCTACACCTTC.

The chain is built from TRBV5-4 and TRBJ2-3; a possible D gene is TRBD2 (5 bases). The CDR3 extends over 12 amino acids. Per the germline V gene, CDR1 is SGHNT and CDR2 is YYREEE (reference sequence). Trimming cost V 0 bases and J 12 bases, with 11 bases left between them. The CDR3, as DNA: TGTGCCAGCAGCTTGGCCATGTCTAGCCAGTATTTT. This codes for CASSLAMSSQYF.

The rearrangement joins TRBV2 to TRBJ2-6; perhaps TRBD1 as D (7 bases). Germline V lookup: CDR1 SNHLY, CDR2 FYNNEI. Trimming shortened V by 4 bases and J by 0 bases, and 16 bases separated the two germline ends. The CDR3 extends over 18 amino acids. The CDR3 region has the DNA TGTGCCAGCAGTGGTAATTCAGGGGGGCCCTCTGGGGCCAACGTCCTGACTTTC. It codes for CASSGNSGGPSGANVLTF.

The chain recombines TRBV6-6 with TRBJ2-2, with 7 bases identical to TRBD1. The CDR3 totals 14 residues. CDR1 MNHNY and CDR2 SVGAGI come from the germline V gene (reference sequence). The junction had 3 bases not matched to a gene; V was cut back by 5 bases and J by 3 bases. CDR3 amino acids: CASSRDRDTGELFF. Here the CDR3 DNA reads TGTGCCAGCAGTAGGGACAGAGACACCGGGGAGCTGTTTTTT.

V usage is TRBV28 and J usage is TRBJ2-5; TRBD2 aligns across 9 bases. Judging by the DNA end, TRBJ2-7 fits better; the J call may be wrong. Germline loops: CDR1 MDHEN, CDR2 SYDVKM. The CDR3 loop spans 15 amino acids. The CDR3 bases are TGTGCCAGCAGCCCCCCGGCGGGAGGGTCTAACGAGCAGTACTTC. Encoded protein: CASSPPAGGSNEQYF.

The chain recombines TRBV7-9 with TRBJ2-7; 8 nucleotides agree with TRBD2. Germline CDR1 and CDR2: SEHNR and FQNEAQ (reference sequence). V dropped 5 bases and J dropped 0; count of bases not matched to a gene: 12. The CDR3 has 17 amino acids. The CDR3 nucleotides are TGTGCCAGCAGCCCGCCGAGGGGCGGGAGGTACTCCTACGAGCAGTACTTC. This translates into CASSPPRGGRYSYEQYF.

CDR3 amino acids: CATSRPGTGDYEQYF. DNA of the CDR3: TGTGCCACCAGCAGACCTGGGACAGGTGACTACGAGCAGTACTTC. This sequence joins TRBV15 and TRBJ2-7, with 8 bases identical to TRBD1. The length of the CDR3 is 15 residues. Germline values: CDR1 LNHNV, CDR2 YYDKDF (reference sequence). V trimming: 2 bases; J trimming: 3 bases; junction bases outside the gene matches: 6.

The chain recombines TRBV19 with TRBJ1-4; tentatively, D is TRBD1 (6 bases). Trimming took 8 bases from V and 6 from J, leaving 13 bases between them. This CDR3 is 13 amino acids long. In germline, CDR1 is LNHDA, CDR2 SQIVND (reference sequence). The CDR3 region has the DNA TGTGCCAGTGGAGGACAGTTCTATGAAAAACTGTTTTTT. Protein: CASGGQFYEKLFF.

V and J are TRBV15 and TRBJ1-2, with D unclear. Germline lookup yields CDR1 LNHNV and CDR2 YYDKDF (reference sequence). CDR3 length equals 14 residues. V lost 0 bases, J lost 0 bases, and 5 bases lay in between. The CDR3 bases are TGTGCCACCAGCAGAGATGGCTCTAACTATGGCTACACCTTC. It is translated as CATSRDGSNYGYTF.

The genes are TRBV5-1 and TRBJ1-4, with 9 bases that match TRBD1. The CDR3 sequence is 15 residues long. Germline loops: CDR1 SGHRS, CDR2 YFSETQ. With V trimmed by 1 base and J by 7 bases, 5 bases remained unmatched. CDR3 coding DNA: TGCGCCAGCAGCTTGCGGACAGGGGAGAGTGAAAAACTGTTTTTT. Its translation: CASSLRTGESEKLFF.

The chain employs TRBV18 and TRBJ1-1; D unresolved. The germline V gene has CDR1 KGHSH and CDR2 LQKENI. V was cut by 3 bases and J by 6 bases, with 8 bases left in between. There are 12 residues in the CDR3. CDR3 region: CASSPLSAEAFF. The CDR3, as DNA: TGTGCCAGCTCACCCCTTTCCGCTGAAGCTTTCTTT.

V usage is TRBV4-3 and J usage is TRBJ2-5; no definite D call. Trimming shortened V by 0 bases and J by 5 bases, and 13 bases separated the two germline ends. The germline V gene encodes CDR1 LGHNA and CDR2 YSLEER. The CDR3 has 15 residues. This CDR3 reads CASSQEYERKETQYF. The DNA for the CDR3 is TGCGCCAGCAGCCAAGAATACGAGAGGAAGGAGACCCAGTACTTC.

CDR3 loop: CASSLRTGSIGYTF. CDR3 DNA: TGTGCCAGCAGTCTACGGACAGGGTCCATTGGCTACACCTTC. This chain joins TRBV27 and TRBJ1-2, with 8 nucleotides matching TRBD1. Germline values: CDR1 MNHEY, CDR2 SMNVEV (reference sequence). Unmatched junction bases numbered 9, after V lost 5 bases and J lost 7 bases. CDR3 length: 14 amino acids.

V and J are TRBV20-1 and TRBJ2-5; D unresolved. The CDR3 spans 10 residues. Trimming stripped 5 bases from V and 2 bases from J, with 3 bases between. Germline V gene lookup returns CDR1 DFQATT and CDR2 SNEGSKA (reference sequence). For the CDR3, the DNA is TGCAGTGCTTCTCAAGAGACCCAGTACTTC. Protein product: CSASQETQYF.

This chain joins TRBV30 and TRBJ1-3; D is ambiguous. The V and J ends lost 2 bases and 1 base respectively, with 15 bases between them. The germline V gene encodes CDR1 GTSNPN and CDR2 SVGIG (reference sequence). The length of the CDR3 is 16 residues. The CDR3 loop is CAWSIRRVKSGNTIYF. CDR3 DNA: TGTGCCTGGAGTATAAGGAGAGTTAAATCTGGAAACACCATATATTTT.

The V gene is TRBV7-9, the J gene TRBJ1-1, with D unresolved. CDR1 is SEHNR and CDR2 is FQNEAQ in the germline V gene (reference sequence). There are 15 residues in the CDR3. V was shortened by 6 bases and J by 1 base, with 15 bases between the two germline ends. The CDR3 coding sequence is TGTGCCAGCAGGCCCGACCTCCCGGGGAACACTGAAGCTTTCTTT. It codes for CASRPDLPGNTEAFF.

The CDR3 DNA reads TGTGCCAGCAGCTCACAGGGCACCTACGAGCAGTACTTC. This codes for CASSSQGTYEQYF. The chain uses TRBV7-9 and TRBJ2-7, with a tentative D call TRBD1 (6 bases). Germline V CDR1 and CDR2: SEHNR, FQNEAQ (reference sequence). The V and J ends lost 4 bases and 2 bases respectively, with 9 bases between them. CDR3 length: 13 residues.